One sample yielded the 14 T cell receptor beta chains listed below, sequenced in a study of T cells in women clearing cervical HPV infection. Clones were sequenced by immunoSEQ multiplex PCR, and TCRdb holds only the in-frame ones, with some missing. The sample shows fewer than 40,000 clones, and 6.8% sits with its ten largest clones. Sequencing was carried out using blood buffy coat. The receptor set was obtained from a woman aged 18-69 years with a cervical HPV16 infection that either progressed to CIN3+ or cleared (not recorded which).

A word on this clone: The read falls 3 residues short of the CDR3 end, and the missing part is taken from the germline J gene. V gene TRBV19 combines with J gene TRBJ1-5; D call uncertain. Trimming pared 8 bases from V and 5 bases from J, leaving 22 bases between. Germline V CDR1 and CDR2: LNHDA, SQIVND (reference sequence). The CDR3 totals 16 residues. The sequenced part of the CDR3 DNA is TGTGCCAGTCAATCCGTGGTCGAGGGTATGTATCAGCCC. Translated, it gives CASQSVVEGMYQP. The full CDR3 is CASQSVVEGMYQPQHF.

Notes on this clone: The read ends 3 residues before the CDR3 terminus; that terminus is restored from the germline J gene. The genes are TRBV19 and TRBJ2-7; no definite D call. The CDR3 covers 13 residues. Germline assignment: CDR1 LNHDA and CDR2 SQIVND (reference sequence). V lost 2 bases and J lost 5, with 10 bases in between. The sequenced part of the CDR3 DNA is TGTGCCAGTAGTATACTCACTGGTCACGAG. Its translation: CASSILTGHE. The CDR3 in full is CASSILTGHEQYF.

With respect to this clone: The read is 3 residues too short to cover the CDR3 end, so that end is filled in from the germline J gene. The chain couples TRBV12-3 or TRBV12-4 to TRBJ1-1; D gene unclear. The CDR3 is 14 amino acids. The germline V and J ends were trimmed by 1 base and 1 base, with 7 bases remaining between them. The sequenced CDR3 bases are TGTGCCAGCAGTTTAGAGTACAGGAACACTGAA. This encodes CASSLEYRNTE. The whole CDR3 reads CASSLEYRNTEAFF.

As for this clone: The read stops 3 residues short of the end of the CDR3; the missing end is completed from the germline J gene. The chain joins TRBV20-1 to TRBJ2-1; a weak D match, TRBD2 (6 bases). V was shortened by 6 bases and J by 5 bases, with 14 bases between the two germline ends. Germline V gene data show CDR1 as DFQATT and CDR2 as SNEGSKA (reference sequence). The length of the CDR3 is 13 residues. CDR3 sequence: CSAPGLTDNEQFF. The DNA read from the CDR3 is TGCAGTGCCCCGGGACTGACAGACAATGAG.

Note on this clone: Read data end 3 residues before the CDR3 end; the end is taken from the germline J gene. The V and J genes are TRBV30 and TRBJ1-2; perhaps TRBD1 as D (5 bases). V lost 4 bases to trimming and J lost 5 bases, with 14 bases between them. The CDR3 is 13 amino acids. Germline values: CDR1 GTSNPN, CDR2 SVGIG (reference sequence). The DNA read from the CDR3 is TGTGCCTGGATGACAGCCTTCCCGTATGGC. This translates into CAWMTAFPYG. The whole CDR3 sequence reads CAWMTAFPYGYTF.

Note on this clone: The read finishes 3 residues shy of the CDR3 end, and the germline J gene is used to complete it. Other DNA sequences in the same sample also yield this CDR3. The gene calls are TRBV7-8 and TRBJ1-3; D remains unclear. Germline CDR1 and CDR2: SGHVS and FQNEAQ. V lost 5 bases, J lost 4 bases, and 12 bases lay in between. This CDR3 contains 14 residues. This CDR3 is CASSKAVGGNTIYF. The sequenced CDR3 bases are TGTGCCAGCAGCAAAGCGGTGGGCGGAAACACC. Full variable domain (missing parts from reference TRBV7-8 and TRBJ1-3): GAGVSQSPRYKVAKRGQDVALRCDPISGHVSLFWYQQALGQGPEFLTYFQNEAQLDKSGLPSDRFFAERPEGSVSTLKIQRTQQEDSAVYLCASSKAVGGNTIYFGEGSWLTVV.

For this clone: Read data end 3 residues before the CDR3 end; the end is taken from the germline J gene. The chain carries TRBV6-2 or TRBV6-3 and TRBJ2-5; the D is unclear. The CDR3 covers 15 residues. CDR1 and CDR2 (germline): MNHEY, SVGEGT. Trimming cost V 0 bases and J 7 bases, with 15 bases left between them. CDR3 residues: CASSYSISPSGTQYF. The part of the CDR3 DNA that was read is TGTGCCAGCAGTTACTCGATTTCTCCTTCGGGGACC.

As to this clone: The missing CDR3 end, 3 residues past where the read stops, is filled in from the germline J gene. The chain couples TRBV7-9 to TRBJ1-2, with a tentative D call TRBD1 (5 bases). Germline assignment: CDR1 SEHNR and CDR2 FQNEAQ (reference sequence). CDR3 length equals 14 residues. Trimming took 2 bases from V and 6 from J, leaving 13 bases between them. The CDR3 bases that were read are TGTGCCAGCAGCTTAATGCTTGAGGGGCATGGC. This encodes CASSLMLEGHG. The whole CDR3 region reads CASSLMLEGHGYTF.

Of note for this clone: The CDR3 end falls 3 residues outside the read, so it is completed with the germline J gene. The chain has TRBV6-1 and TRBJ2-2, with TRBD1 matching over 7 bases. CDR3 length equals 15 residues. In germline, CDR1 is MNHNS, CDR2 SASEGT. The CDR3 loop is CASSAHRGTNEKLFF. The covered CDR3 bases are TGTGCCAGCAGTGCCCACAGGGGAACTAATGAAAAG.

In regard to this clone: The CDR3 end is not reached by the read, which stops 3 residues before it; the germline J gene fills it in. This rearrangement joins TRBV2 to TRBJ2-1; 9 bases are a match to TRBD1. The germline gives CDR1 SNHLY, CDR2 FYNNEI. The CDR3 is 15 residues long. V shed 7 bases, J shed 3 bases, and the junction held 7 bases outside the gene matches. The covered CDR3 bases are TGTGCCAGCATGGGGGGGGACAGGGTCTACAATGAG. Protein product: CASMGGDRVYNE. The full CDR3 reads CASMGGDRVYNEQFF.

Turning to this clone: The CDR3 is cut off 3 residues early in the read; its end comes from the germline J gene. This chain connects TRBV19 to TRBJ2-2; 8 bases are shared with TRBD1. Germline V gene lookup returns CDR1 LNHDA and CDR2 SQIVND (reference sequence). The V gene end was trimmed by 4 bases and the J gene end by 4 bases; junction bases not matched to a gene: 2. The CDR3 totals 14 residues. Partial CDR3 DNA: TGTGCCAGTAGTACTACAGGGGGCACCGGGGAG. Amino acid sequence: CASSTTGGTGE. In full, the CDR3 is CASSTTGGTGELFF.

Worth noting for this clone: The read finishes 3 residues shy of the CDR3 end, and the germline J gene is used to complete it. The V call is TRBV15, the J call TRBJ1-3; no clear D gene. The CDR3 sequence is 15 residues long. Trimming stripped 0 bases from V and 0 bases from J, with 6 bases between. Germline V gene data show CDR1 as LNHNV and CDR2 as YYDKDF (reference sequence). Incomplete CDR3 DNA: TGTGCCACCAGCAGAGAAGGGTACTCTGGAAACACC. Translation gives CATSREGYSGNT. The full CDR3 sequence reads CATSREGYSGNTIYF.

Points on this clone: The CDR3 end is not reached by the read, which stops 3 residues before it; the germline J gene fills it in. This rearrangement joins TRBV5-1 to TRBJ2-1, with a possible D match to TRBD1 (5 bases). V dropped 0 bases and J dropped 5 bases, with 6 bases sitting between them. CDR1 and CDR2 (germline): SGHRS, YFSETQ. This CDR3 has 13 residues. The CDR3 loop reads CASSLEGDNEQFF. The covered CDR3 bases are TGCGCCAGCAGCTTGGAAGGGGACAATGAG.

Concerning this clone: With the read ending 3 residues before the CDR3 end, the germline J gene is used to fill in that end. The chain joins TRBV19 to TRBJ1-1; 8 bases are a match to TRBD1. Germline assignment: CDR1 LNHDA and CDR2 SQIVND (reference sequence). This CDR3 has 13 amino acids. Trimming took 6 bases from V and 4 from J; bases not matched to a gene: 4. Partial CDR3 DNA: TGTGCCAGTAGGGAAACAGGGGGCACTGAA. This encodes CASRETGGTE. The CDR3, in full, reads CASRETGGTEAFF.